This T cell receptor (beta chain) originates from a study of T cell changes during pregnancy in multiple sclerosis (dated by TCRdb to 2018 to 2020). Regarding the study in general: In women with multiple sclerosis, the researchers looked at how the T cell repertoire shifted as pregnancy progressed.

The junction shows trimming of 2 bases on V and 0 bases on J, and the gene matches do not reach 6 bases of it. Measured from the cysteine to the phenylalanine, the CDR3 is 16 residues long. CDR3 DNA is the only sequence kept; it has 48 bases, read in frame from the first base. The germline V gene provides CDR1 SGHDN and CDR2 FVKESK. This clone was seen just once. Its recognized antigen is unknown. The input lacks base qualities; no much larger clone sits a single base away. Libraries were made using the immunoSEQ multiplex PCR assay. TCRdb took this table from immuneACCESS and kept in-frame rearrangements with V and J called. Such tables lack part of the clones; where checked against another copy, unresolved V genes explain under half of the gap, and the rest is unexplained. The sample profile shows roughly 93,000 clones; 92% of them were found once. The ten largest clonotypes hold roughly 2.3% of the sample.

The rearranged chain carries TRBV14 and TRBJ1-1; 7 central bases correspond to TRBD1. Specimen: peripheral blood, collected after pregnancy. The sequence was collected from a female donor in good health, enrolled as a control in a pregnancy study. The sequenced DNA is TGTGCCAGCAGCCAATGGTCGGGACAGCTGAACACTGAAGCTTTCTTT. Translated, this is CASSQWSGQLNTEAFF.